Sequencing of this TCR beta chain was carried out in a study of cytomegalovirus exposure and HLA in healthy donors. Germline V gene sequence: CDR1 SGHRS, CDR2 YFSETQ. V lost 4 bases to trimming and J lost 3 bases; unmatched junction nucleotides: 9. This CDR3 comprises 16 residues. This clone has a handful of counts. Primers for the PCR totalled 60 Vbeta and 13 Jbeta. Data came from immunoSEQ multiplex PCR; TCRdb stores just in-frame clones and leaves some out. The sample has approximately 75,000 clones, 65% to 90% seen once. This chain joins TRBV5-1 and TRBJ2-1, with 8 bases matching TRBD1. The receptor comes from a man between 65 and 79 years old in good health and CMV-seropositive. Sequencing was carried out using PBMCs. The CDR3 region is CASSGLQGGVYNEQFF. In DNA, the CDR3 is TGCGCCAGCAGCGGATTACAGGGGGGCGTCTACAATGAGCAGTTCTTC.